The rows below give T cell receptor beta chains drawn from one sample of a study of T-cell memory formation after mild COVID-19. Each CDR3 protein is one row after TCRdb ran MiXCR on the 5' RACE reads. The sample lists around 5,000 distinct CDR3 sequences, under 45% seen once, with around 2.5% in the top ten. The specimen was PBMCs or a T cell subset sorted from them (not recorded which). The receptors originated from an adult who had mild COVID-19 (a few samples of this study predate the infection). Cell type and time point are not known. CDR3s include the opening cysteine and the closing phenylalanine or tryptophan. The D gene is left open where the match is weak. Size tells how often a clone was seen (once, few, many) or the class of an expanded clone, and some rows leave it out.

clone_size | d_call | j_call | v_call | cdr3_aa | cdr3_nt
many | TRBD2 | TRBJ2-3 | TRBV9 | CASSASGGATDTQYF | TGTGCCAGCAGCGCTAGCGGGGGGGCAACAGATACGCAGTATTTT
medium-sized | . | TRBJ1-2 | TRBV7-9 | CASSSTGRTYGYTF | TGTGCCAGCAGTTCCACCGGGAGGACCTATGGCTACACCTTC
many | TRBD1 | TRBJ1-1 | TRBV7-9 | CASSRGQGLQLAVFEAFF | TGTGCCAGCAGCCGCGGACAGGGTCTCCAATTGGCGGTCTTTGAAGCTTTCTTT
. | . | TRBJ2-3 | TRBV5-1 | CASSLATASTDTQYF | TGCGCCAGCAGCTTGGCGACAGCTAGCACAGATACGCAGTATTTT
. | . | TRBJ2-1 | TRBV11-3 | CASSVGSHEQFF | TGTGCCAGCAGCGTGGGGTCCCATGAGCAGTTCTTC
. | . | TRBJ1-2 | TRBV15 | CATSRDRSGAATNYGYTF | TGTGCCACCAGCAGAGACCGAAGTGGGGCTGCGACTAACTATGGCTACACCTTC
. | . | TRBJ2-3 | TRBV2 | CASSELATDTQYF | TGTGCCAGCAGTGAACTAGCTACAGATACGCAGTATTTT
medium-sized | . | TRBJ2-3 | TRBV4-3 | CASSQDKRNTDTQYF | TGCGCCAGCAGCCAAGATAAGCGGAACACAGATACGCAGTATTTT
. | TRBD1 | TRBJ1-1 | TRBV7-9 | CASSPNPRGGTEAFF | TGTGCCAGCAGCCCAAATCCCAGGGGGGGGACTGAAGCTTTCTTT
medium-sized | . | TRBJ2-2 | TRBV13 | CASSLPLGNTGELFF | TGTGCCAGCAGCTTACCCCTCGGGAACACCGGGGAGCTGTTTTTT
many | . | TRBJ2-5 | TRBV6-2/TRBV6-3 | CASNGETQYF | TGTGCCAGCAACGGAGAGACCCAGTACTTC
medium-sized | . | TRBJ2-2 | TRBV7-2 | CASSHIWQTANTGELFF | TGTGCCAGCAGCCACATATGGCAGACCGCGAACACCGGGGAGCTGTTTTTT
. | . | TRBJ2-4 | TRBV5-1 | CASREPGVDIQYF | TGCGCCAGCAGGGAACCGGGGGTGGACATTCAGTACTTC
medium-sized | TRBD2 | TRBJ2-2 | TRBV10-2 | CASSSGTFPYAPSTNTGELFF | TGCGCCAGCAGTAGCGGGACTTTCCCGTATGCACCATCAACGAACACCGGGGAGCTGTTTTTT
. | . | TRBJ2-7 | TRBV4-1 | CASSQTVFSQPRVYEQYF | TGCGCCAGCAGCCAAACGGTGTTCAGTCAGCCGAGGGTCTACGAGCAGTACTTC
. | TRBD1 | TRBJ2-1 | TRBV7-6 | CASSSHLLRDRNNEQFF | TGTGCCAGCAGCTCCCACCTTCTCCGGGACAGGAACAATGAGCAGTTCTTC
medium-sized | . | TRBJ2-7 | TRBV4-2 | CATSQDETGDQYF | TGTGCCACCAGCCAAGATGAAACGGGGGATCAGTACTTC
once | TRBD2 | TRBJ2-3 | TRBV4-2 | CASSRTPSGTSGSLTDTQYF | TGTGCCAGCAGCCGAACACCATCCGGGACTAGCGGGTCCTTGACAGATACGCAGTATTTT
medium-sized | . | TRBJ2-2 | TRBV13 | CASSLGPGLGTGELFF | TGTGCCAGCAGCTTAGGACCTGGGCTTGGCACCGGGGAGCTGTTTTTT
once | TRBD2 | TRBJ2-5 | TRBV4-1 | CASSQGLAGEETQYF | TGCGCCAGCAGCCAAGGACTAGCGGGGGAAGAGACCCAGTACTTC
medium-sized | . | TRBJ2-3 | TRBV20-1 | CSAAASTDTQYF | TGCAGTGCTGCGGCGAGCACAGATACGCAGTATTTT
. | . | TRBJ1-2 | TRBV7-9 | CASSLTARSINGNSYTF | TGTGCCAGCAGCCTAACGGCACGATCGATAAATGGGAATAGCTACACCTTC
. | TRBD1 | TRBJ2-3 | TRBV27 | CASSPGTGATDTQYF | TGTGCCAGCAGCCCCGGGACAGGGGCGACAGATACGCAGTATTTT
. | . | TRBJ1-5 | TRBV10-1 | CASNSRPPEGNQPQHF | TGCGCCAGCAATTCGAGGCCCCCCGAAGGCAATCAGCCCCAGCATTTT
. | . | TRBJ1-6 | TRBV18 | CASSPGQQYNSPLHF | TGTGCCAGCTCACCAGGACAGCAATATAATTCACCCCTCCACTTT
large | . | TRBJ1-6 | TRBV6-5 | CASTFGPGNSPLHF | .
medium-sized | TRBD2 | TRBJ2-1 | TRBV7-3 | CASSFAGGGPHEQFF | TGTGCCAGCAGCTTCGCGGGAGGTGGTCCCCATGAGCAGTTCTTC
. | . | TRBJ1-2 | TRBV5-5 | CASSLGPTETNYGYTF | TGTGCCAGCAGCTTGGGTCCGACGGAAACTAACTATGGCTACACCTTC
many | . | TRBJ2-1 | TRBV2 | CAGTGSSYNEQFF | TGTGCCGGCACAGGGAGCTCCTACAATGAGCAGTTCTTC